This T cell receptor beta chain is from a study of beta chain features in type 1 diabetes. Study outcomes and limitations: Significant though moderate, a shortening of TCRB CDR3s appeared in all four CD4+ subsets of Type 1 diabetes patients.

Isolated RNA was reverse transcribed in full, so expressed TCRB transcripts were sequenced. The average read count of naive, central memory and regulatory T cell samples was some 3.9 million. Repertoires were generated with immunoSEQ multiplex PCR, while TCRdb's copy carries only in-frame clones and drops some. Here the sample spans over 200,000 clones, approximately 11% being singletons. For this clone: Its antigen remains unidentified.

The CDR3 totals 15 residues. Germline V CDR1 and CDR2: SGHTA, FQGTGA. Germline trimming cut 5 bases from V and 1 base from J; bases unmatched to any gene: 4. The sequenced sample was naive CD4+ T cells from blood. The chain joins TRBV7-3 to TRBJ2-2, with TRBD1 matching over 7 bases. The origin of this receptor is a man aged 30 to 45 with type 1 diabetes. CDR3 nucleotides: TGTGCCAGCAGCCCTGGACAGGAGAACACCGGGGAGCTGTTTTTT. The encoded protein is CASSPGQENTGELFF.